Included here is one T cell receptor beta chain sequence, with context. In this sample, this clone turned up a few times. The antigen this receptor binds is unknown. No quality values exist for individual bases; no much larger clone is one base distant. The entire amount of isolated RNA was reverse transcribed using the High Capacity cDNA Reverse Transcription Kit, so the sequenced TCRB transcripts were expressed ones. Deep immunoSEQ sequencing was performed on naive, central memory and regulatory T cell samples, with an average of roughly 3.3 million total reads per sample. After sorted cells were lysed in RLT buffer, RNA was extracted with DNase-treated RNeasy Micro or Mini kits, with the choice depending on cell number. Each cell subset was processed on its own to prevent cross-contamination, while patient and healthy donor samples were processed together. The immunoSEQ multiplex PCR was used to amplify TCRB sequences from cDNA, yielding 87-bp fragments that span the CDR3 region. The amplicons were sequenced using the Illumina HiSeq platform. As for the original processing: PCR bias was computationally corrected using synthetic template baselines, reads within Hamming distance 2 were collapsed, and singletons that could not be merged were discarded. Reads were aligned against IMGT so that V, D and J genes, CDR3 length and insertions or deletions at six rearrangement sites could be assigned. Within each subset, clonotype counts were normalized to sorted cell number, after which true diversity and Gini coefficients were computed with the tcR R package. The overlap coefficient, calculated on TCRB nucleotide sequences, was used to measure repertoire sharing. The immuneACCESS repertoire file appears here via TCRdb, limited to in-frame rearrangements. These files lack a portion of the clones; in checked studies, under half of the deficit traces to unresolved V genes, and the cause of the others is not known. That table gives V, J and clone size, and the DNA gave D and trimming. This sample holds about 150,000 clones; approximately 8.1% were observed only once. 0.94% of the sample comes from the top ten.

There are 13 amino acids in the CDR3, from cysteine to phenylalanine inclusive. Here the CDR3 DNA is all that survives: 39 bases in frame from base 1. The CDR1 and CDR2 encoded by the germline V gene (reference sequence) are SGHNT and YYREEE. The V end loses 0 bases and the J end loses 7 bases, and a stretch of 10 bases separates them. A single peripheral blood draw of around 0.11 L on average was collected from each donor into heparinised tubes. A BD FACSAria II and a panel including CD45RO, CCR7, CD25, CD127, CD95 and CD27 were used to sort naive, central memory, regulatory and stem cell-like memory CD4+ T cells. All sorted populations exceeded 95% purity. PBMCs were isolated immediately by Lymphoprep density gradient centrifugation and stained directly without culture. So that batch effects would be minimized, each experiment stained and sorted samples in pairs, pairing one healthy donor with one patient.

This sample was taken from a study of beta chain features in type 1 diabetes (dated 2018 in TCRdb). With respect to the entire study: Mean age, gender distribution, total cell number and subset yield were not different between patients and healthy donors. Across all samples, fewer than 130 million sorted cells were examined, and cell number per subset correlated strongly with RNA yield. In the study, TCRB repertoires of sorted circulating CD4+ T cell subsets from recently diagnosed type 1 diabetes patients were compared with those of matched healthy donors. Regulatory and stem cell-like memory subsets were isolated from only 8 patients and about 8 healthy donors, whereas naive and central memory subsets came from all 30 or so donors. What the authors observed across the whole study: A moderate but significant shortening of TCRB CDR3 length was observed in type 1 diabetes patients in all four CD4+ subsets. Sequencing cDNA rather than genomic DNA could over-represent highly expressing activated cells, although activation and CD3 levels did not differ between groups. The naive, central memory and regulatory TCRB repertoires appeared to resemble one another more closely among patients than among healthy donors. Only small numbers of individuals were included in the HLA sub-analyses, which left unresolved whether HLA type had any influence on TCRB rearrangement. At VDJ recombination sites, type 1 diabetes patients had fewer insertions and more deleted nucleotides, which implies abnormalities in thymic rearrangement. Shorter templates might be favored by PCR, yet because patient and control samples were amplified and corrected together, any such skew would affect both groups equally.

This TCR came from a woman between 40 and 50 years old with type 1 diabetes. The chain is made from TRBV5-4 and TRBJ2-5, and perhaps TRBD1 as D gene, on 7 matching bases. The material sequenced was central memory CD4+ T cells from blood. At the DNA level, the sequence is TGTGCCAGCAGCTTGGGACAGGGAGGGACCCAGTACTTC. It codes for CASSLGQGGTQYF. The variable domain in full, with residues beyond the CDR3 obtained from the reference TRBV5-4 and TRBJ2-5 genes, is ETGVTQSPTHLIKTRGQQVTLRCSSQSGHNTVSWYQQALGQGPQFIFQYYREEENGRGNFPPRFSGLQFPNYSSELNVNALELDDSALYLCASSLGQGGTQYFGPGTRLLVL.